Sequencing of this TCR beta chain was carried out in a study of graft-versus-host responses after intestinal transplantation. The study, taken as a whole, reports: The marrow of recipients harbored GvH clones, and ileum or blood showed some of them first.

TCRdb's table, derived via immunoSEQ multiplex PCR, lists solely in-frame clones and lacks some. The table lists more than 50,000 clones, roughly 89% of them singletons, with roughly 2.8% in the top ten. Note on this clone: The antigen remains unidentified.

The length of the CDR3 is 19 residues. V trimming: 4 bases; J trimming: 0 bases; junction bases outside the gene matches: 9. Germline CDR1 SGHDT, CDR2 YYEEEE. J is TRBJ2-3 and V is TRBV5-6; 15 nucleotides align to TRBD2. Specimen: PBMCs, collected approximately 120 days after intestinal transplantation. The sequence came from a human patient who received an intestinal transplant, so some T cells may come from the graft donor. The chain's CDR3 is CASSREGLAGGSSTDTQYF. The CDR3, as DNA: TGTGCCAGCAGCCGGGAGGGACTAGCGGGGGGATCTAGCACAGATACGCAGTATTTT.